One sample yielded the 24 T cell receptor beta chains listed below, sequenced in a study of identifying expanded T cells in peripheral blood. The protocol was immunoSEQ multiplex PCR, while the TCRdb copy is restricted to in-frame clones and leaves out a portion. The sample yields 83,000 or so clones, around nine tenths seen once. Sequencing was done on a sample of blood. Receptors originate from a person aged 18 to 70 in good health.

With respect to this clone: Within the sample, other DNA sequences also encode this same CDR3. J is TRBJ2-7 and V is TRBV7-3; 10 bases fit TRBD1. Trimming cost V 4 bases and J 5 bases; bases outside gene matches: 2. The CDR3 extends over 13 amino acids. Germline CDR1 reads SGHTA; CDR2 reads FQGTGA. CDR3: CASSSGTGDEQYF. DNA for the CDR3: TGTGCCAGCAGCTCAGGGACAGGGGACGAGCAGTACTTC.

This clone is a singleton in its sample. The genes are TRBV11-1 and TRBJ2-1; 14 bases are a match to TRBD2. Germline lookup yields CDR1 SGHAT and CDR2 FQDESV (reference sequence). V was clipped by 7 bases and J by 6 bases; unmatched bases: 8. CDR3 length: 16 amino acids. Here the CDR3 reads CASNSWGLAGANEQFF. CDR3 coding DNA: TGTGCCAGCAACTCGTGGGGACTAGCGGGGGCCAATGAGCAGTTCTTC.

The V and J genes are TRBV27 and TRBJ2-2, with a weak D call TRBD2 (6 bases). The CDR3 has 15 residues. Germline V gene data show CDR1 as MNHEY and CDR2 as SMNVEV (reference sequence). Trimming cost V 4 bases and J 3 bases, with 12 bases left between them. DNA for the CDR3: TGTGCCAGCAGTTCGTACCAGCGGGACACCGGGGAGCTGTTTTTT. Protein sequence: CASSSYQRDTGELFF.

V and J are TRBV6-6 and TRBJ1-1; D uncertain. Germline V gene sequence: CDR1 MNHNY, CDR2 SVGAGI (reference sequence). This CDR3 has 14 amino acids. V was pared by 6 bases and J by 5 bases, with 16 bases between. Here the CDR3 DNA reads TGTGCCAGCAGCCCAGGTTATAGAACAACTGAAGCTTTCTTT. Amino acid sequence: CASSPGYRTTEAFF.

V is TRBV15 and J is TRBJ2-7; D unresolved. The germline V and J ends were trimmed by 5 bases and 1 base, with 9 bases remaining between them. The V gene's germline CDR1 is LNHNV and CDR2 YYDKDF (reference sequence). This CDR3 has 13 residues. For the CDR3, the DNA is TGTGCCACCAGCCCCGTTCTTTCCTACGAGCAGTACTTC. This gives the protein CATSPVLSYEQYF.

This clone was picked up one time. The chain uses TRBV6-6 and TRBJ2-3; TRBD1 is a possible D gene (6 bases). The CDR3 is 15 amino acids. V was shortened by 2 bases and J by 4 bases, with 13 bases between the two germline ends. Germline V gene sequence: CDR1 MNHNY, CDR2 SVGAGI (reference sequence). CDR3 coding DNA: TGTGCCAGCAGTTACATACAGGGTTCTGCAGATACGCAGTATTTT. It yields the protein CASSYIQGSADTQYF.

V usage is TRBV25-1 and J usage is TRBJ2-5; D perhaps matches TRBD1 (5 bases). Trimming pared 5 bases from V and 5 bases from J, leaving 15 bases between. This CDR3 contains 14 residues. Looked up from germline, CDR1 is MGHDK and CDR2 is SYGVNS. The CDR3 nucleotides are TGTGCCAGCAGTCGTAAGGGGTCGGTGGAGACCCAGTACTTC. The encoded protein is CASSRKGSVETQYF.

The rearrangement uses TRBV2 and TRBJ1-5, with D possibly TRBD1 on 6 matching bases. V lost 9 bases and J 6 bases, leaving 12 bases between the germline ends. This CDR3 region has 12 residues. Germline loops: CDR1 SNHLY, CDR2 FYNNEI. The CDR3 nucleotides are TGTGCCAGTACAGGGTTAGGTCAGCCCCAGCATTTT. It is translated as CASTGLGQPQHF. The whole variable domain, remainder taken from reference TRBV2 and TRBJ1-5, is EPEVTQTPSHQVTQMGQEVILRCVPISNHLYFYWYRQILGQKVEFLVSFYNNEISEKSEIFDDQFSVERPDGSNFTLKIRSTKLEDSAMYFCASTGLGQPQHFGDGTRLSIL.

This CDR3 reads CASSDSRGADTQYF. CDR3 in DNA: TGTGCCAGCAGTGACTCGCGGGGGGCAGATACGCAGTATTTT. The rearrangement uses TRBV13 and TRBJ2-3; 8 nucleotides match TRBD2. This CDR3 is 14 amino acids long. From germline, CDR1 is PRHDT and CDR2 FYEKMQ (reference sequence). J lost 4 bases, V lost 6 bases, and 6 bases had no gene match.

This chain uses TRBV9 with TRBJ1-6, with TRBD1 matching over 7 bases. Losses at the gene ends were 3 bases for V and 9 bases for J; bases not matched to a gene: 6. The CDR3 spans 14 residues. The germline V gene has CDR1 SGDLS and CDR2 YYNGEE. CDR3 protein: CASSGDRALSPLHF. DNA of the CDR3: TGTGCCAGCAGCGGTGACAGGGCCCTTTCACCCCTCCACTTT.

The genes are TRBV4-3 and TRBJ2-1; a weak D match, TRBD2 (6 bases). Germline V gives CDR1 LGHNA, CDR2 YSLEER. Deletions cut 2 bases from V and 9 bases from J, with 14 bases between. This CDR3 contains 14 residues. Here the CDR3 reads CASSQKRAFFEQFF. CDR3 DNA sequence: TGCGCCAGCAGCCAAAAGCGGGCTTTTTTTGAGCAGTTCTTC.

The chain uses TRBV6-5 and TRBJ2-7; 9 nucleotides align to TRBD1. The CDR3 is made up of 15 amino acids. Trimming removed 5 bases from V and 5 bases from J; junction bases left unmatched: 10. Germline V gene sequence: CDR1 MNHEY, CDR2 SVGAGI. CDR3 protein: CASSRPGQGSDEQYF. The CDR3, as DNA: TGTGCCAGCAGTCGCCCGGGACAGGGTTCGGACGAGCAGTACTTC.

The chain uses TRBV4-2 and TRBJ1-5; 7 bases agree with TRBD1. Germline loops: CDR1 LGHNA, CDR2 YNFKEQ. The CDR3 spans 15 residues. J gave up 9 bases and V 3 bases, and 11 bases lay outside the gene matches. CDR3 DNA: TGTGCCAGCAGCCAGTTAGGACAGGTCCCATGGCCCCAGCATTTT. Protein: CASSQLGQVPWPQHF.

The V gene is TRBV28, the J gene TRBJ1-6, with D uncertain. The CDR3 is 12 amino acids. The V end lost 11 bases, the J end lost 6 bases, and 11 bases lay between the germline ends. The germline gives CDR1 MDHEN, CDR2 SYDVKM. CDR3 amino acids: CASGLSNSPLHF. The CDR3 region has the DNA TGTGCCTCGGGGTTGTCTAATTCACCCCTCCACTTT. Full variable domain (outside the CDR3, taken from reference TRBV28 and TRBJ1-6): DVKVTQSSRYLVKRTGEKVFLECVQDMDHENMFWYRQDPGLGLRLIYFSYDVKMKEKGDIPEGYSVSREKKERFSLILESASTNQTSMYLCASGLSNSPLHFGNGTRLTVT.

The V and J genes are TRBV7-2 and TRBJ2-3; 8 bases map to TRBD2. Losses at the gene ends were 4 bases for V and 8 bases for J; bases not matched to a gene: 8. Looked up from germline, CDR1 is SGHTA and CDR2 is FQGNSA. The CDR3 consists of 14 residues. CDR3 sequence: CASSSTSGYTTQYF. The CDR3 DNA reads TGTGCCAGCAGCTCTACTAGCGGATATACTACGCAGTATTTT.

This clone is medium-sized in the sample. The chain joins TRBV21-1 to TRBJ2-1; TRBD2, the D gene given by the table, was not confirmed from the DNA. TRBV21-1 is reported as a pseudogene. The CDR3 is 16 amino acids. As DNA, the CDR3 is TGTGCCAGCAGCCGTTACGAGCGGACCTCCTACAATGAGCAGTTCTTC. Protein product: CASSRYERTSYNEQFF.

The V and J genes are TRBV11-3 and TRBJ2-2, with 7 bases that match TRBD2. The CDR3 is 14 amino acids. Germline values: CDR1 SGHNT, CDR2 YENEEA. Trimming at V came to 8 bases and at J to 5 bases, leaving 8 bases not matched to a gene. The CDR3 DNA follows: TGTGCCAGCCGGGCGGGAGAAGAAACCGGGGAGCTGTTTTTT. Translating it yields CASRAGEETGELFF.

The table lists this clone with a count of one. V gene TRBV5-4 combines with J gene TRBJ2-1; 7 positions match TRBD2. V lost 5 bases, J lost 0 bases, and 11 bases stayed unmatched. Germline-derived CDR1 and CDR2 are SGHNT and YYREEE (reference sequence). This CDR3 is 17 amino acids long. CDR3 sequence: CASRTEIGGSSYNEQFF. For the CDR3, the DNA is TGTGCCAGCAGAACGGAAATTGGCGGGAGCTCCTACAATGAGCAGTTCTTC. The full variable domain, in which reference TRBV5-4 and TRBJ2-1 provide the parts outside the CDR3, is ETGVTQSPTHLIKTRGQQVTLRCSSQSGHNTVSWYQQALGQGPQFIFQYYREEENGRGNFPPRFSGLQFPNYSSELNVNALELDDSALYLCASRTEIGGSSYNEQFFGPGTRLTVL.

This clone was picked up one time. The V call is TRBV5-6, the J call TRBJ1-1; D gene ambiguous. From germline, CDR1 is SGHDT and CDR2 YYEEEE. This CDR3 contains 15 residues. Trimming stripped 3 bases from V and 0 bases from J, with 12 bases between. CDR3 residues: CASSSSRSLNTEAFF. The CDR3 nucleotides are TGTGCCAGCAGCTCCTCGCGATCCCTGAACACTGAAGCTTTCTTT.

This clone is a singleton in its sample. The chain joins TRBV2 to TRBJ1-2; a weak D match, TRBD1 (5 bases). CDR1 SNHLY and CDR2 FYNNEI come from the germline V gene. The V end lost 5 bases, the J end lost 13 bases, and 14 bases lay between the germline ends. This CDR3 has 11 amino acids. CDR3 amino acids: CASSLWGVSTF. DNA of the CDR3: TGTGCCAGCAGTCTGTGGGGGGTAAGCACCTTC.

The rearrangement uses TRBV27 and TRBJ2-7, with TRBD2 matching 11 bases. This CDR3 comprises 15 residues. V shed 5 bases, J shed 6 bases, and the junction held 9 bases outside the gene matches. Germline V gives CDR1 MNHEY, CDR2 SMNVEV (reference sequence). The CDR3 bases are TGTGCCAGCAGTGTCACTAGCGGGAGCGGGGGCGAGCAGTACTTC. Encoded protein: CASSVTSGSGGEQYF.

CDR3 region: CASSLSPGLAISEQYF. The CDR3 bases are TGTGCCAGCAGCCTGAGTCCGGGACTAGCGATATCGGAGCAGTACTTC. The chain combines TRBV14 with TRBJ2-7; 10 nucleotides match TRBD2. The CDR3 is made up of 16 amino acids. V dropped 4 bases and J dropped 7; count of bases not matched to a gene: 13. Per the germline V gene, CDR1 is SGHDN and CDR2 is FVKESK.

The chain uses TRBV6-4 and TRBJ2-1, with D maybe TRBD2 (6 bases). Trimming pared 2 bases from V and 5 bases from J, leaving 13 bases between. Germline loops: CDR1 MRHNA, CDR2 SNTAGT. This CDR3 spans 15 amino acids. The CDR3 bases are TGTGCCAGCAGTGACCAGGCGGGGTCAAACAATGAGCAGTTCTTC. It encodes CASSDQAGSNNEQFF.

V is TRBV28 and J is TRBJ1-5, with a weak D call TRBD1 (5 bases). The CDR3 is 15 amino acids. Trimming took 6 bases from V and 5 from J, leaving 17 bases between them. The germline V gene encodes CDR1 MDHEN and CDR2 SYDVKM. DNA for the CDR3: TGTGCCAGCAGGAGCTTTCAGGGTGGTCATCAGCCCCAGCATTTT. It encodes CASRSFQGGHQPQHF.